Each of the 15 T cell receptor beta chains below was sequenced from the same sample in a study of shared clonotypes between healthy human individuals. Sequencing used immunoSEQ multiplex PCR; TCRdb keeps in-frame clones, though not all of them. The sample records more than 1.2 million clones, approximately 98.5% being singletons. Input material: naive CD4+ T cells sorted from blood. This sample's subset: CD45RA+ positively selected. The receptors derive from a man younger than 45 in good health.

This clone appeared a single time. The J gene is TRBJ1-1, the V gene TRBV7-2, with D hard to call. V lost 5 bases and J 0 bases, leaving 13 bases between the germline ends. Germline V CDR1 and CDR2: SGHTA, FQGNSA. CDR3 length: 15 amino acids. Here the CDR3 DNA reads TGTGCCAGCAGCCGCAATTCGGGGATGAACACTGAAGCTTTCTTT. Its translation: CASSRNSGMNTEAFF.

The CDR3 region is CASSLSPNQPQHF. The DNA for the CDR3 is TGTGCCAGCAGCTTAAGTCCTAATCAGCCCCAGCATTTT. The V and J genes are TRBV7-3 and TRBJ1-5; D ambiguous. This CDR3 has 13 amino acids. Deletions cut 1 base from V and 4 bases from J, with 5 bases between. Per the germline V gene, CDR1 is SGHTA and CDR2 is FQGTGA.

The chain links TRBV2 to TRBJ2-7; 7 bases fit TRBD2. CDR3 length equals 19 residues. Germline V gene data show CDR1 as SNHLY and CDR2 as FYNNEI. The trim removed 4 bases at V and 0 bases at J, leaving 18 bases unmatched. Here the CDR3 reads CASSVESGWSGASSYEQYF. In DNA, the CDR3 is TGTGCCAGCAGTGTCGAATCTGGATGGAGCGGGGCCAGCTCCTACGAGCAGTACTTC.

This chain joins TRBV19 and TRBJ1-1, with TRBD1 as a possible D gene (6 bases). Trimming stripped 9 bases from V and 4 bases from J, with 15 bases between. The CDR3 consists of 13 residues. Germline V gives CDR1 LNHDA, CDR2 SQIVND (reference sequence). This chain's CDR3 is CASRHRDGTEAFF. DNA of the CDR3: TGTGCCAGCAGGCACAGGGATGGCACTGAAGCTTTCTTT.

The V call is TRBV5-1, the J call TRBJ2-7, with D possibly matching TRBD1 (6 bases). The germline CDR1 and CDR2 sequences are SGHRS and YFSETQ. The CDR3 contains 16 residues. The germline V and J ends were trimmed by 0 bases and 0 bases, with 13 bases remaining between them. The CDR3 loop is CASSLDGQDSSYEQYF. The CDR3 DNA is TGCGCCAGCAGCTTGGATGGGCAGGACAGCTCCTACGAGCAGTACTTC.

V and J are TRBV5-6 and TRBJ2-7; tentative D call: TRBD2 (6 bases). The CDR3 is made up of 17 amino acids. CDR1 is SGHDT and CDR2 is YYEEEE in the germline V gene. V lost 7 bases and J 5 bases, leaving 28 bases between the germline ends. Here the CDR3 reads CASQWGAAGRNPNEQYF. DNA of the CDR3: TGTGCCAGCCAATGGGGTGCCGCGGGGAGGAACCCTAACGAGCAGTACTTC.

The CDR3 region is CASSIIPVAGNQPQHF. DNA for the CDR3: TGTGCCAGTAGTATTATACCCGTCGCAGGCAATCAGCCCCAGCATTTT. V usage is TRBV19 and J usage is TRBJ1-5; D call uncertain. Per germline, CDR1 LNHDA and CDR2 SQIVND (reference sequence). CDR3 length equals 16 residues. V lost 3 bases and J 2 bases, leaving 14 bases between the germline ends.

The gene calls are TRBV19 and TRBJ2-7, with TRBD2 matching over 8 bases. Germline loops: CDR1 LNHDA, CDR2 SQIVND (reference sequence). The CDR3 extends over 15 amino acids. Trimming took 7 bases from V and 3 from J; bases not matched to a gene: 11. CDR3 in DNA: TGTGCCAGTAAAGGGTCGGGAGGGGCCTACTACGAGCAGTACTTC. It yields the protein CASKGSGGAYYEQYF.

This clone was found once. J is TRBJ1-2 and V is TRBV6-1, with a weak D call TRBD1 (6 bases). CDR3 length equals 11 residues. V was shortened by 7 bases and J by 6 bases, with 9 bases between the two germline ends. Germline values: CDR1 MNHNS, CDR2 SASEGT. This chain's CDR3 is CASNHRDGYTF. The CDR3 nucleotides are TGTGCCAGCAATCACAGGGATGGCTACACCTTC.

The J gene is TRBJ2-7, the V gene TRBV6-5, with 7 bases fitting TRBD1. Germline loops: CDR1 MNHEY, CDR2 SVGAGI. The CDR3 loop spans 11 amino acids. V trimming: 8 bases; J trimming: 6 bases; junction bases outside the gene matches: 4. The CDR3 bases are TGTGCCAGCGCGACAGGGCCCGAGCAGTACTTC. It translates to CASATGPEQYF.

The V call is TRBV7-8, the J call TRBJ2-1; D might be TRBD2 (5 bases). The CDR3 has 13 amino acids. Germline V gene lookup returns CDR1 SGHVS and CDR2 FQNEAQ. Trimming removed 11 bases at V and 2 bases at J, with 13 bases between. CDR3 DNA: TGTGCCCTTCGGGGTGTCGCCTACAATGAGCAGTTCTTC. The encoded protein is CALRGVAYNEQFF.

J is TRBJ2-7 and V is TRBV7-8, with 7 bases fitting TRBD2. The CDR3 has 15 amino acids. In germline, CDR1 is SGHVS, CDR2 FQNEAQ. The V and J ends lost 4 bases and 3 bases, in that order; junction bases with no gene match: 9. This CDR3 is CASSYKAGPLYEQYF. CDR3 DNA: TGTGCCAGCAGCTATAAAGCGGGACCGCTCTACGAGCAGTACTTC. Full variable domain (remainder filled in from reference TRBV7-8 and TRBJ2-7): GAGVSQSPRYKVAKRGQDVALRCDPISGHVSLFWYQQALGQGPEFLTYFQNEAQLDKSGLPSDRFFAERPEGSVSTLKIQRTQQEDSAVYLCASSYKAGPLYEQYFGPGTRLTVT.

The genes are TRBV7-6 and TRBJ2-7; D may be TRBD2 (6 bases). Deletions cut 0 bases from V and 6 bases from J, with 12 bases between. Germline V gives CDR1 SGHVS, CDR2 FNYEAQ. The CDR3 loop spans 14 amino acids. Written as DNA, the CDR3 is TGTGCCAGCAGCTTAGCCCAGACTAGTTTCGAGCAGTACTTC. Protein sequence: CASSLAQTSFEQYF.

This clone was recorded only once. The gene calls are TRBV18 and TRBJ1-5; weak D call: TRBD1 (6 bases). Per the germline V gene, CDR1 is KGHSH and CDR2 is LQKENI. With 3 bases removed from V and 6 bases from J, the gap between germline ends came to 21 bases. The CDR3 sequence is 17 residues long. The CDR3 nucleotides are TGTGCCAGCTCACCCCTCTCGGCGGGCAGGGGAACTCAGCCCCAGCATTTT. The encoded protein is CASSPLSAGRGTQPQHF.

J is TRBJ2-7 and V is TRBV5-5; D unclear. The CDR3 is 14 amino acids. Looked up from germline, CDR1 is SGHKS and CDR2 is YYEKEE (reference sequence). The ends were cut back, 4 bases at V and 6 bases at J, with 17 bases in the middle. The DNA for the CDR3 is TGTGCCAGCAGCGCGAGAGCGCCTTCGCCCGAGCAGTACTTC. Translation: CASSARAPSPEQYF.